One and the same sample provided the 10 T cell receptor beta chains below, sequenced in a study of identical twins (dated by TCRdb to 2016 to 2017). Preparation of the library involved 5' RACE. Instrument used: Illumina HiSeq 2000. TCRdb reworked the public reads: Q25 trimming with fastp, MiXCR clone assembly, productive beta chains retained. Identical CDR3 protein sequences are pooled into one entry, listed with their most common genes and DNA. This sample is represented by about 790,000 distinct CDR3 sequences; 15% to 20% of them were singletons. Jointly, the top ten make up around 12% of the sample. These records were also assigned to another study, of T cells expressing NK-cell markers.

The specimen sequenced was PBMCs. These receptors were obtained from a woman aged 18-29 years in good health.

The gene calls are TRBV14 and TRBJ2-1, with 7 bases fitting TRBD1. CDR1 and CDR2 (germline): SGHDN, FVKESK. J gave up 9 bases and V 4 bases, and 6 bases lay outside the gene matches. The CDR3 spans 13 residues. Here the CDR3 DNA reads TGTGCCAGCAGCCTCTCGAGGGGGCTTGAGCAGTTCTTC. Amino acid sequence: CASSLSRGLEQFF. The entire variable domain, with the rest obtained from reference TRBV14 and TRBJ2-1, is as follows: EAGVTQFPSHSVIEKGQTVTLRCDPISGHDNLYWYRRVMGKEIKFLLHFVKESKQDESGMPNNRFLAERTGGTYSTLKVQPAELEDSGVYFCASSLSRGLEQFFGPGTRLTVL.

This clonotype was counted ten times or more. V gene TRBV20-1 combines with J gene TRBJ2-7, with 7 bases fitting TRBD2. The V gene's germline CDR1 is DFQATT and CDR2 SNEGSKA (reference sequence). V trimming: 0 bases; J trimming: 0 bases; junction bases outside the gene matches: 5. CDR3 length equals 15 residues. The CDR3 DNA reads TGCAGTGCTAGAGATCCGGGGGGAAGCTCCTACGAGCAGTACTTC. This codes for CSARDPGGSSYEQYF.

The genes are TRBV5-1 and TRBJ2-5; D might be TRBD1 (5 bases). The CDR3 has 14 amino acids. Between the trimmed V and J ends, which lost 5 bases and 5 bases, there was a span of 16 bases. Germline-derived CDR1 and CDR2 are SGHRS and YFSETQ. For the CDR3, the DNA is TGCGCCAGCAGTCTAGGGTCCCAGGGCGAGACCCAGTACTTC. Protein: CASSLGSQGETQYF.

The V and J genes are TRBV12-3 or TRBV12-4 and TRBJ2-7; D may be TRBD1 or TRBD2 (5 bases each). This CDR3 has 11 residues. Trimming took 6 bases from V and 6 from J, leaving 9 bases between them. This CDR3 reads CASRYGTEQYF. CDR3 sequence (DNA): TGTGCCAGCAGGTATGGGACCGAGCAGTACTTC.

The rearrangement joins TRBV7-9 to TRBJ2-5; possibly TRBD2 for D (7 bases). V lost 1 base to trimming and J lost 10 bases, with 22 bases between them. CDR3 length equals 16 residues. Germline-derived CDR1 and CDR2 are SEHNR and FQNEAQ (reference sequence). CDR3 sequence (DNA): TGTGCCAGCAGCTTAGGTCGGGGGGCCCCCGAAGGCTGCCAGTACTTC. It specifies CASSLGRGAPEGCQYF.

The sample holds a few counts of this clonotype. This CDR3 is CASSIGIYNEQFF. Here the CDR3 DNA reads TGTGCCAGCAGTATCGGGATTTACAATGAGCAGTTCTTC. The rearrangement joins TRBV12-3 or TRBV12-4 to TRBJ2-1, with D possibly matching TRBD2 (5 bases). This CDR3 region has 13 residues. Between the trimmed V and J ends, which lost 5 bases and 4 bases, there was a span of 9 bases.

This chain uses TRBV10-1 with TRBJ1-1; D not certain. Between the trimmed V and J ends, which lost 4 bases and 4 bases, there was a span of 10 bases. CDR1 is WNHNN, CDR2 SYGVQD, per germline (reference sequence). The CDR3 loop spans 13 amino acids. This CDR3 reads CASSARERTEAFF. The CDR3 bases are TGCGCCAGCAGTGCGCGGGAGCGCACTGAAGCTTTCTTT.

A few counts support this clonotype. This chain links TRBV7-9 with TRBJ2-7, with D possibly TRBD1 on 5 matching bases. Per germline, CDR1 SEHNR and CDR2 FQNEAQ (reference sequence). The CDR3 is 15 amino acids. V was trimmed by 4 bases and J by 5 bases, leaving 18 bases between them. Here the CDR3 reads CASSSPISGAHEQYF. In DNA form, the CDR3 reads TGTGCCAGCAGCTCCCCAATAAGTGGGGCGCACGAGCAGTACTTC.

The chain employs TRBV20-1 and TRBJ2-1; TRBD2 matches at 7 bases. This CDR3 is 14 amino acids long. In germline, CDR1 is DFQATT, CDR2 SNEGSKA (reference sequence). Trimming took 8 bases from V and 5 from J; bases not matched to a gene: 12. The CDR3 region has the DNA TGCAGTACGATCGTGGCTAGCGGTCACAATGAGCAGTTCTTC. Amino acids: CSTIVASGHNEQFF.

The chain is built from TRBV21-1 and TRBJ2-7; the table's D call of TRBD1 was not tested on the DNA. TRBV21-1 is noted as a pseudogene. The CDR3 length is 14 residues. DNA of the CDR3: TGTGCCAGCAGGGACAGGGGCAACCACCACGAGCAGTACTTC. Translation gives CASRDRGNHHEQYF.